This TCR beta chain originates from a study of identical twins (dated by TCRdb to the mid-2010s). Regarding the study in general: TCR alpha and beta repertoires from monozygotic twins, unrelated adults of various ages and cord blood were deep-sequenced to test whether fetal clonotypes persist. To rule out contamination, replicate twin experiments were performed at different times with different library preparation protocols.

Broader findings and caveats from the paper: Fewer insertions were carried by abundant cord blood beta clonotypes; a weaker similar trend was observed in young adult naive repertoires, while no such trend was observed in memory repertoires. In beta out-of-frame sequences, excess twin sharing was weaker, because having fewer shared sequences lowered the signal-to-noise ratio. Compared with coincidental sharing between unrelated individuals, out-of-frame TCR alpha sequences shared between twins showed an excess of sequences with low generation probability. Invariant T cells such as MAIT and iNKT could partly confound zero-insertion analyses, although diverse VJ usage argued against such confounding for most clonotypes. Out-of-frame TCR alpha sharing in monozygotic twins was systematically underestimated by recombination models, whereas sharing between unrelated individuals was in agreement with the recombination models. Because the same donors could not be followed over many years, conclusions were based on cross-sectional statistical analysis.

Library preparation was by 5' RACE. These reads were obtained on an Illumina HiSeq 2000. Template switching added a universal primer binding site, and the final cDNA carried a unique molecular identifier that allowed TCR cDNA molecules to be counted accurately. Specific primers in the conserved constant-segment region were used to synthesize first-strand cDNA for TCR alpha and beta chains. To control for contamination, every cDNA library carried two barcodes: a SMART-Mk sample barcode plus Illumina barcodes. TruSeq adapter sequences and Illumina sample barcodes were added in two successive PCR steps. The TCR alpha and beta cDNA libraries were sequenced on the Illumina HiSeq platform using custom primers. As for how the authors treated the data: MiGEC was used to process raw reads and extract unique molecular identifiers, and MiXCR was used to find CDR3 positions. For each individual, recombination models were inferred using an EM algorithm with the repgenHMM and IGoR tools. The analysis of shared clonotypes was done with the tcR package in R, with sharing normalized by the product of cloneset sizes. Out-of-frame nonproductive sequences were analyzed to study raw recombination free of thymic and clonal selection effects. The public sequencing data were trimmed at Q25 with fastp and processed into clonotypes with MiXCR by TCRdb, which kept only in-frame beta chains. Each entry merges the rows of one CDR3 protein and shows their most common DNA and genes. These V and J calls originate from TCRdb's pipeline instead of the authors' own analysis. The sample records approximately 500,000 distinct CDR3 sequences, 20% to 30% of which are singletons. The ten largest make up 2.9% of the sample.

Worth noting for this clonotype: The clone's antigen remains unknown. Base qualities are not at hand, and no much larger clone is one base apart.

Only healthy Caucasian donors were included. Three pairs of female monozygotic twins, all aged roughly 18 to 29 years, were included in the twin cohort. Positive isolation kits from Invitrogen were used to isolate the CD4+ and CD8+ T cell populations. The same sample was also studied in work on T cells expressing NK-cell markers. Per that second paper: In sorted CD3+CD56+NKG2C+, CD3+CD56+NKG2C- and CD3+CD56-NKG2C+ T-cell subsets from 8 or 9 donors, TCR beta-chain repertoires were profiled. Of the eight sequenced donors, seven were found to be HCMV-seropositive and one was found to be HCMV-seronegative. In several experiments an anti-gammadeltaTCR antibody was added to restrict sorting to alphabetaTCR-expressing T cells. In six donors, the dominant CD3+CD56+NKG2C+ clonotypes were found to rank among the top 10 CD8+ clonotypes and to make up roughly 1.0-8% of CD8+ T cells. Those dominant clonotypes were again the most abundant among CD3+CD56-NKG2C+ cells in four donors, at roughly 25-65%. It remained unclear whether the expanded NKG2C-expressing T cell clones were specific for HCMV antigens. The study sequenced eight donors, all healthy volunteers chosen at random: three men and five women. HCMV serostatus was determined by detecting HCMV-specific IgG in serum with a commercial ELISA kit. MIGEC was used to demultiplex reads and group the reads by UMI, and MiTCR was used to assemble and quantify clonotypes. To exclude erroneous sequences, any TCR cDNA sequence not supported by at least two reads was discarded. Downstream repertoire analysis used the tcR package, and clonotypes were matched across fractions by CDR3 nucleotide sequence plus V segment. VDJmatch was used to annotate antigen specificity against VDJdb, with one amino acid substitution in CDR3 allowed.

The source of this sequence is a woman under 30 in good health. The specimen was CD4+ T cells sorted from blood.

The CDR3 corresponds to CASGTGTSDIQYF. The nucleotide sequence reads TGCGCCAGCGGGACAGGTACCTCAGACATTCAGTACTTC. The chain was built from TRBV5-1 and TRBJ2-4, with 8 middle bases fitting TRBD1. The CDR3 contains 13 residues, cysteine and phenylalanine counted. Only the CDR3 DNA stays, 39 bases, in frame from base 1. Trimming takes 7 bases off V and 8 bases off J; junction bases not matched to a gene: 8. Looking up the germline V gene yields CDR1 SGHRS and CDR2 YFSETQ.